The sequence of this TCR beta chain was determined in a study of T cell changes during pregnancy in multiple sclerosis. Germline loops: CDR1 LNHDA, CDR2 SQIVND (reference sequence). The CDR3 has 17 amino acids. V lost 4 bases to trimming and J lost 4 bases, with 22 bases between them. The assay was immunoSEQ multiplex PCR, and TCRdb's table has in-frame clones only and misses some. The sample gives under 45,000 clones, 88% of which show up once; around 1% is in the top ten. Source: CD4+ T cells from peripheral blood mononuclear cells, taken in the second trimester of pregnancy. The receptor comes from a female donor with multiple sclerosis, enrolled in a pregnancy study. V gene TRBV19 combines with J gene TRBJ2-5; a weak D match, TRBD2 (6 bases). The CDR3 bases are TGTGCCAGTAGTACAGGGTGGGGTACCGGGGGAACAGAGACCCAGTACTTC. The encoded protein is CASSTGWGTGGTETQYF.